This entry describes one T cell receptor (beta chain). Its antigen is unknown. Profiling relied on immunoSEQ multiplex PCR, and the TCRdb table lists in-frame clones only, not all of them. The repertoire holds more than 15,000 clones, with about 80% as singletons. The normal lung sample lay at least 3 cm, and maximally far, from the tumour. These data are taken from a study of immune cell composition in non-small cell lung cancer. The germline V gene encodes CDR1 SGHTA and CDR2 FQGTGA. This CDR3 comprises 15 residues. The germline V and J ends were trimmed by 4 bases and 5 bases, with 15 bases remaining between them. The study's findings and limits: Tumour TCR-beta clonality was not significantly tied to smoking pack-years. Squamous carcinomas (approximately 80%) more often had tumour-associated clones >0.5% than adenocarcinomas (around 33%).

These data were also reused for a study on CD4 T cells in lung cancer. From that study: Donors, mostly former smokers, were 60 to 69 at blood donation. In vitro naive T-cell priming might explain some blood-derived responses.

The V and J genes are TRBV7-3 and TRBJ2-1; a possible D gene is TRBD1 (6 bases). The sample comprised non-adjacent lung tissue. The receptor was derived from a human donor with non-small cell lung cancer. The CDR3 nucleotides are TGTGCCAGCAGCTCTCAGACAGGAAGGGACAATGAGCAGTTCTTC. Protein product: CASSSQTGRDNEQFF.